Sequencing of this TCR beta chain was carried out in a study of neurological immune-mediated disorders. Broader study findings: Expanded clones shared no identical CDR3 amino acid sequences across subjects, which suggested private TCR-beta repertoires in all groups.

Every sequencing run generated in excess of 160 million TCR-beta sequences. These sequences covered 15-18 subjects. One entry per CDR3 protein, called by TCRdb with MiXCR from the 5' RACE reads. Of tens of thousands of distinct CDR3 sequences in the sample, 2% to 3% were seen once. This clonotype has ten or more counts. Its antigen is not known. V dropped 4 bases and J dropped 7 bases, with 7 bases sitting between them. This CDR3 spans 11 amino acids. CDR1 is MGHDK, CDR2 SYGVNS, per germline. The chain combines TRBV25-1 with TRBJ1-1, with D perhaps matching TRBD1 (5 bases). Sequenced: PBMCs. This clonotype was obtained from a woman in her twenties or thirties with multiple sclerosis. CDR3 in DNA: TGTGCCAGCAGTGGGGGGTTTGAAGCTTTCTTT. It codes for CASSGGFEAFF. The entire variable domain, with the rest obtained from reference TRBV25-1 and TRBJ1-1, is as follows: EADIYQTPRYLVIGTGKKITLECSQTMGHDKMYWYQQDPGMELHLIHYSYGVNSTEKGDLSSESTVSRIRTEHFPLTLESARPSHTSQYLCASSGGFEAFFGQGTRLTVV.